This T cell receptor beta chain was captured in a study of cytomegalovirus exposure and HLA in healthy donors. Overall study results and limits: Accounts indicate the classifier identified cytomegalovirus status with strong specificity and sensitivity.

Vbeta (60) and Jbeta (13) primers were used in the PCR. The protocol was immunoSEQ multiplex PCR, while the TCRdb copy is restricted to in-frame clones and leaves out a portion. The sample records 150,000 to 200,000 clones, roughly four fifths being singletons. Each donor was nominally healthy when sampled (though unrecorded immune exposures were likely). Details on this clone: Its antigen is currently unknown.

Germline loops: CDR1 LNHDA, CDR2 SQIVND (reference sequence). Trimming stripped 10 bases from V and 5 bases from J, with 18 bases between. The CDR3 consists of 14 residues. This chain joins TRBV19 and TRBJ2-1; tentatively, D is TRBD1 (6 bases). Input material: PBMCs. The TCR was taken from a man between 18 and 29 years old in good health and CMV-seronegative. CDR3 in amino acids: CATSGASRNNEQFF. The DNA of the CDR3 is TGTGCCACATCAGGGGCTAGCAGAAACAATGAGCAGTTCTTC.